One TCR beta chain is described in this entry. The specificity of this receptor is unknown. No clone much larger than this one lies a single base away; base qualities are absent. The germline V and J ends show losses of 0 bases and 12 bases respectively, and no gene match explains 11 bases of the junction. The CDR3 measures 15 amino acids from cysteine to phenylalanine. This entry keeps only the CDR3 DNA: 45 bases, framed from base 1. Sequences LGHNA (CDR1) and YSLEER (CDR2) are obtained from the germline V gene. TCR beta CDR3 regions were sequenced from DNA using the immunoSEQ Assay. From the authors' description of their analysis: To compute T cell density, TCR beta template counts were normalized to usable DNA, which was estimated by amplifying housekeeping genes. Richness was estimated using the preseqR package, with extrapolation to 400,000 templates for PBMC samples and to 120,000 templates for tissue samples. Clonality was taken to be one minus Pielou's evenness. To identify tissue-enriched TCRs, differential abundance testing was run on productive amino-acid clonotypes with a minimum total count of 5 and an alpha of 0.1. The Jaccard Index and the Morisita Overlap Index were used to measure how much the repertoires overlapped between compartments. GLIPH clustered TCR beta CDR3s with public tetramer-defined viral CDR3s; viral motifs required at least three viral sequences plus V-gene enrichment. The table was pulled from immuneACCESS by TCRdb, which kept in-frame rearrangements only. Such tables lose some clones; where checked, under half of the loss comes from unresolved V genes, and the rest has no known cause. That table gives V, J and clone size, and the DNA gave D and trimming. This sample has some 32,000 clones in its table, and roughly 94% of those were observed once. 0.65% to 0.85% of the sample lies in the top ten.

This record comes from a study of T cells in localized non-small cell lung cancer (TCRdb year 2020). Describing the broader study: T cell repertoires of fewer than 250 early-stage NSCLC patients were analyzed, with tumors being compared against uninvolved tumor-adjacent lungs. The cohort was made up of around 240 treatment-naive NSCLC patients whose localized lung tumors had been resected. A mean age of roughly 64 years was recorded for the NSCLC patients, of whom under 150 were male and 100 to 110 were female. Overall results and qualifications from the work: A median of 57 of the top 100 tumor clones were detected in paired uninvolved adjacent lung, and 28 of these tumor clones were also found among the top 100 clones of the paired uninvolved adjacent lung. Because the study design was exploratory, TCR variables were selected using unadjusted p-values without false-discovery rate correction. Uninvolved tumor-adjacent lung showed the highest T cell clonality, higher than tumor, which suggests more focused antigenic responses in the adjacent lung. Higher T cell density in blood was associated with longer overall survival, whereas higher clonality in adjacent lung was associated with shorter survival. Because multi-region tumor sequencing was not performed, intratumor heterogeneity could not be ruled out.

At diagnosis, tumor, uninvolved tumor-adjacent lung and peripheral blood were collected and then preserved as a mix of FFPE and fresh-frozen material. Blood samples were analyzed as peripheral blood mononuclear cells for TCR repertoire profiling. The receptor chain draws on TRBV4-3 and TRBJ1-2; a stretch of 9 junction bases matches TRBD1. Sequenced here: peripheral blood, sampled before any cancer treatment. This clonotype was obtained from a woman aged 40-69 years with stage I lung adenocarcinoma. The CDR3 protein is CASSQDLGDRAADTF. The nucleotide sequence is TGCGCCAGCAGCCAAGATCTGGGGGACAGGGCCGCTGACACCTTC.